This T cell receptor beta chain was captured in a study of graft-versus-host responses after intestinal transplantation. Broader study findings: Allografts of patients with graft-donor T cell macrochimerism showed high graft-versus-host to host-versus-graft clone ratios.

V shed 4 bases and J shed 11 bases, with 18 bases lying between them. Germline CDR1 reads SGDLS; CDR2 reads YYNGEE. CDR3 length: 13 residues. The repertoire was sequenced with immunoSEQ multiplex PCR; TCRdb's copy has only in-frame clones and lacks some. The data contain some 86,000 clones, roughly 90% of them singletons. As regards this clone: Its target is unknown.

The starting material was unstimulated CD4+ T cells sorted from spleen or lymph node cells, obtained before transplant. J is TRBJ1-1 and V is TRBV9; D may be TRBD1 (5 bases). The clonotype comes from a human donor who was the organ donor for an intestinal transplant. CDR3 nucleotide sequence: TGTGCCAGCAGCCTATACCCGCAGGGCACGGCTTTCTTT. It codes for CASSLYPQGTAFF.